The 6 T cell receptor beta chains below all came from one sample that was sequenced in a study of blood T cell repertoires in COVID-19. Repertoires were generated with immunoSEQ multiplex PCR, while TCRdb's copy carries only in-frame clones and drops some. Found here are 250,000 to 300,000 clones, under 90% of them singletons; the top ten hold roughly 2.3%. Sequencing was performed on peripheral blood. These receptors were collected from a man aged 45 to 65 with acute or convalescent COVID-19.

The J gene is TRBJ2-5, the V gene TRBV29-1; perhaps TRBD2 as D (6 bases). The germline V gene has CDR1 SQVTM and CDR2 ANQGSEA. This CDR3 is 15 amino acids long. V lost 6 bases and J 5 bases, leaving 22 bases between the germline ends. CDR3 protein: CSVLGWGTEGETQYF. Here the CDR3 DNA reads TGCAGCGTCCTCGGCTGGGGGACGGAGGGTGAGACCCAGTACTTC.

The CDR3 sequence is CATKFPGTYEQYF. The CDR3 region has the DNA TGTGCCACCAAATTCCCGGGGACATACGAGCAGTACTTC. The chain is built from TRBV19 and TRBJ2-7; possible D gene TRBD1, 6 bases. The V end was cut by 10 bases, the J end by 4 bases, with 17 bases between. The CDR3 spans 13 residues. CDR1 LNHDA and CDR2 SQIVND come from the germline V gene (reference sequence).

The rearrangement uses TRBV5-1 and TRBJ1-1, with 8 bases matching TRBD1. The V gene's germline CDR1 is SGHRS and CDR2 YFSETQ. The CDR3 loop spans 15 amino acids. V was pared by 0 bases and J by 2 bases, with 3 bases of the junction left unmatched. CDR3: CASSLARGQNTEAFF. The CDR3 DNA reads as TGCGCCAGCAGCTTGGCCAGGGGGCAAAACACTGAAGCTTTCTTT.

The V gene is TRBV19, the J gene TRBJ1-4; D is perhaps TRBD1 (6 bases). The germline V gene encodes CDR1 LNHDA and CDR2 SQIVND (reference sequence). V was trimmed by 1 base and J by 8 bases, leaving 11 bases between them. The CDR3 is 14 amino acids. CDR3 region: CASSIVFQGEKLFF. The CDR3 DNA sequence: TGTGCCAGTAGTATAGTGTTCCAGGGGGAAAAACTGTTTTTT.

This rearrangement joins TRBV19 to TRBJ2-2; possibly TRBD1 for D (5 bases). Deletions cut 2 bases from V and 6 bases from J, with 13 bases between. The length of the CDR3 is 15 residues. The V gene's germline CDR1 is LNHDA and CDR2 SQIVND (reference sequence). CDR3 DNA: TGTGCCAGTAGTATAACAGGCTTCTCATCCGGGGAGCTGTTTTTT. Translated, it gives CASSITGFSSGELFF.

V gene TRBV6-2 or TRBV6-3 combines with J gene TRBJ2-5; the D gene is possibly TRBD1 (6 bases). CDR3 length equals 15 residues. Trimming shortened V by 5 bases and J by 1 base, and 14 bases separated the two germline ends. The V gene's germline CDR1 is MNHEY and CDR2 SVGEGT. This CDR3 is CASSTLDRFQETQYF. The CDR3 DNA reads TGTGCCAGCAGTACTCTAGACAGGTTCCAAGAGACCCAGTACTTC.